The T cell receptor (beta chain) described here comes from a study of metastatic and nonmetastatic thyroid tumors. Whole-study context: The comparison covered peripheral blood and tumor or nodule tissue in malignant and benign thyroid patients.

Details on this clone: Its antigen is as yet unknown.

Each patient came to thyroid surgery without any prior treatment (of any kind). Trimming took off 3 bases at V and 4 bases at J, with 12 bases between the two ends. The CDR3 runs 14 residues. The germline gives CDR1 MGHRA, CDR2 YSYEKL. General study findings and limits: In blood and tumor, TCR beta diversity was reportedly significantly higher in malignant thyroid tumors than in benign nodules.

With MiXCR, TCRdb called clones anew from the PCR reads. The repertoire consists of about 15,000 clones, with 3.7% occurring once and the leading ten covering about a quarter. The chain joins TRBV4-1 to TRBJ1-2; maybe TRBD1 (6 bases). The sequencing input was tumor tissue. This sequence originates from a female donor with papillary thyroid cancer or a benign thyroid nodule (not recorded which). Some clones in this sample may be carry-over from other donors' samples. CDR3 loop: CASSQDGTLYGYTF. CDR3 nucleotides: TGCGCCAGCAGCCAGGACGGGACACTCTATGGCTACACCTTC.